This TCR beta chain originates from a study of T cell repertoires in cytomegalovirus infection. Study results and limitations: The study found HLA-C-restricted CMV-specific TCR beta clonotypes dominating the ex vivo response.

This clonotype was counted only a few times. The antigen is undetermined. MiXCR, applied by TCRdb to the reads, yields one record per CDR3 protein. The sample comprises about 400,000 distinct CDR3 sequences, about a sixth of which are singletons, and around 10% rests with the top ten. Germline loops: CDR1 MDHEN, CDR2 SYDVKM. Trimming stripped 4 bases from V and 8 bases from J, with 11 bases between. The CDR3 covers 12 residues. The receptor was derived from a human donor in good health (CMV status not recorded). Some clones in this sample may be carry-over from other donors' samples. The sample was PBMCs. This chain connects TRBV28 to TRBJ1-1; no definite D call. The CDR3 spells CASSSLGREAFF. For the CDR3, the DNA is TGTGCCAGCAGTTCCCTGGGTCGGGAAGCTTTCTTT. Supplemented by reference TRBV28 and TRBJ1-1, the full variable domain reads DVKVTQSSRYLVKRTGEKVFLECVQDMDHENMFWYRQDPGLGLRLIYFSYDVKMKEKGDIPEGYSVSREKKERFSLILESASTNQTSMYLCASSSLGREAFFGQGTRLTVV.